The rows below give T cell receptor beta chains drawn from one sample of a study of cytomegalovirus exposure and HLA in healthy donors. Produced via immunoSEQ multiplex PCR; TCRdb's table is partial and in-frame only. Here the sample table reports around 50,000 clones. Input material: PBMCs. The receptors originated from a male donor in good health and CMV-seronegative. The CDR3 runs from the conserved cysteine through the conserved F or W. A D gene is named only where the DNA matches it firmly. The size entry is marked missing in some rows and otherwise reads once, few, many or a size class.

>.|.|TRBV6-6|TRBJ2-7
TGTGCCAGCAGTTACTTCGCGGAAGCTTACGAGCAGTACTTC
CASSYFAEAYEQYF
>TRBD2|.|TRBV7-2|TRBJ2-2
TGTGCCAGCAGCTTAGCTCTAGCGGGGGCGGCCGGGGAGCTGTTTTTT
CASSLALAGAAGELFF
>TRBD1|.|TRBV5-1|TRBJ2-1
TGCGCCAGCGGACGGGCAGGGGGTTACAATGAGCAGTTCTTC
CASGRAGGYNEQFF
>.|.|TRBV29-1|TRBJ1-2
TGCAGCGTTGACGCAGGGTGGAGAGTTAACTATGGCTACACCTTC
CSVDAGWRVNYGYTF
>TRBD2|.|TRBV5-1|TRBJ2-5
TGCGCCAGCAGCTTGGTAGTAGCGGGGGGCCCGGAGACCCAGTACTTC
CASSLVVAGGPETQYF
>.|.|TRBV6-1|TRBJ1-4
TGTGCCAGTATCAAGGGGGTAGCAACTAATGAAAAACTGTTTTTT
CASIKGVATNEKLFF
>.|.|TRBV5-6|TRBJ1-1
TGTGCCAGCAGCTTCAGGGGCCTTAGGGTCCCTGAAGCTTTCTTT
CASSFRGLRVPEAFF
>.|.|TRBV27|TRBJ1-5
TGTGCCAGCAGTTTAAGGGGGTGGGACCAGCCCCAGCATTTT
CASSLRGWDQPQHF
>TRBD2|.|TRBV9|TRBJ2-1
TGTGCCAGCAGCGTAGCTGGGGGGGGATCCTACAATGAGCAGTTCTTC
CASSVAGGGSYNEQFF
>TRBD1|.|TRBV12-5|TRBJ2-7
TGTGCTAGTGGTTTGGGACAGGGTTTCGACGAGCAGTACTTC
CASGLGQGFDEQYF
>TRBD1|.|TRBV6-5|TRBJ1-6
TGTGCCAGCAGTTACTCCCCGGGGACAGGGCAGGCCCTCCACTTT
CASSYSPGTGQALHF
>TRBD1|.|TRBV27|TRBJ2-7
TGTGCCAGCAGTTTACAACGGGACAGGGTTGACCACGAGCAGTACTTC
CASSLQRDRVDHEQYF
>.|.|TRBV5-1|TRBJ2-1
TGCGCCAGCAGCGCGATCTCCGACAATGAGCAGTTCTTC
CASSAISDNEQFF
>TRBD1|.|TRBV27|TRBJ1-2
TGTGCCAGCAGTTTCTCACAGGGGGTCGGCTATGGCTACACCTTC
CASSFSQGVGYGYTF
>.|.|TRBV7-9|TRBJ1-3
TGTGCCAGCGGCGGGGAAAGAGAAGGAAACACCATATATTTT
CASGGEREGNTIYF
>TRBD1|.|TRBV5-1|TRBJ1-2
TGCGCCAGCAGCTTGGTCGCGGCGGGGACAGGGCTTGGCTACACCTTC
CASSLVAAGTGLGYTF
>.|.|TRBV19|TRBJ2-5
TGTGCCAGTAGTATCTTAGGGGCCCAAGAGACCCAGTACTTC
CASSILGAQETQYF
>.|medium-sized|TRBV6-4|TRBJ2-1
TGTGCCAGCAGTGACTCGATGGGGGGTCCGGATGAGCAGTTCTTC
CASSDSMGGPDEQFF
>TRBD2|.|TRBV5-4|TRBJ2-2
TGTGCCAGCAGCTTGGGGGCAGCGGGGGCGTCCGGGGAGCTGTTTTTT
CASSLGAAGASGELFF
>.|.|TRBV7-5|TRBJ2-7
.
CARTWGVGTGRFEQYF
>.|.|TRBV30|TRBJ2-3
TGTGCCTGGAATGTCGCCCGGGACTTTACGCAGTATTTT
CAWNVARDFTQYF
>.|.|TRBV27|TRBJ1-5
TGTGCCAGCAGTTGGAAGGCGTGGGACTGGCCCCAGCATTTT
CASSWKAWDWPQHF
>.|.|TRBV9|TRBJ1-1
TGTGCCAGCAGCGCGGAGATGAACACTGAAGCTTTCTTT
CASSAEMNTEAFF
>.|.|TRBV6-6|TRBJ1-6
TGTGCCAGCAGCCCGTCCTATAATTCACCCCTCCACTTT
CASSPSYNSPLHF
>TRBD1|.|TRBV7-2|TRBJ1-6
TGTGCCAGCAGCCTTATGACAGGGGCGGATTCACCCCTCCACTTT
CASSLMTGADSPLHF
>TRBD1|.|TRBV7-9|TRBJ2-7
TGTGCCAGCAGCACGGACAGGGAGCAGTACGAGCAGTACTTC
CASSTDREQYEQYF
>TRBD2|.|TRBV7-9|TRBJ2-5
TGTGCCAGCAGCTTAGCCGGGACTAGCGGGGGGAAAGAGACCCAGTACTTC
CASSLAGTSGGKETQYF
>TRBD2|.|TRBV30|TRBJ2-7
TGTGCCTGGACCCAAGGCGGTAGCGGGGGGGAGCAGTACTTC
CAWTQGGSGGEQYF